This is a list of T cell receptor beta chains from one sample in a study of T cells in Graves' hyperthyroidism and ophthalmopathy. Using its own MiXCR run on the multiplex PCR reads, TCRdb lists one record per CDR3 protein. Found here are under 400,000 distinct CDR3 sequences, more than 15% of them singletons; the top ten hold about a quarter. The sequenced sample consisted of blood. The receptors come from a woman aged 18-35 years with Graves' hyperthyroidism that later progressed to Graves' ophthalmopathy. Each CDR3 is given with its conserved first and last residue. A D gene is named only where the DNA matches it firmly. Size values are once, few and many counts, or a class for expanded clones, and some rows have none.

TRBV7-6	.	TRBJ1-2	many	CASSLRGRGAIGYTF	TGTGCCAGCAGCTTAAGGGGACGGGGGGCGATTGGCTACACCTTC
TRBV28	.	TRBJ2-3	many	CASSFPRREEHSTDTQYF	TGTGCCAGCAGTTTCCCGCGCAGGGAGGAGCACAGCACAGATACGCAGTATTTT
TRBV28	TRBD1	TRBJ1-6	.	CASRSGTVQSPLHF	TGTGCCAGCAGGTCCGGGACAGTCCAATCACCCCTCCACTTT
TRBV3-1	TRBD1	TRBJ1-1	few	CAGTPQGANTEAFF	TGTGCCGGCACCCCACAGGGGGCGAACACTGAAGCTTTCTTT
TRBV6-1	TRBD2	TRBJ2-1	many	CASSTWPLAGYNEQFF	TGTGCCAGCAGTACCTGGCCCCTAGCGGGATACAATGAGCAGTTCTTC
TRBV13	TRBD1	TRBJ1-5	.	CASSAGTGNQPQHF	TGTGCCAGCAGCGCCGGGACAGGAAACCAGCCCCAGCATTTT
TRBV7-8	TRBD1	TRBJ1-2	few	CASSLGGQGASYTF	TGTGCCAGCAGCTTAGGAGGACAGGGGGCAAGCTACACCTTC
TRBV27	TRBD2	TRBJ2-3	many	CASSSGTSGRGTQYF	TGTGCCAGCAGTTCAGGGACTAGCGGGAGAGGCACGCAGTATTTT
TRBV12-3/TRBV12-4	.	TRBJ1-2	.	CASTDTGNYGYTF	TGTGCCAGCACGGATACAGGAAACTATGGCTACACCTTC
TRBV20-1	.	TRBJ2-1	many	CSALDNEQFF	TGCAGTGCTCTGGACAATGAGCAGTTCTTC
TRBV15	.	TRBJ1-2	few	CATSRGLYGYTF	TGTGCCACCAGCAGAGGGTTATATGGCTACACCTTC
TRBV28	.	TRBJ1-5	many	CASSLYRNALQPQHF	TGTGCCAGCAGTTTGTACAGGAACGCCCTACAGCCCCAGCATTTT
TRBV28	.	TRBJ2-1	many	CASSLCSFLGDNNEQFF	TGTGCCAGCAGTTTATGCTCGTTCTTAGGCGACAACAATGAGCAGTTCTTC
TRBV20-1	.	TRBJ1-2	many	CSARDQGLGTNYGYTF	TGCAGTGCTAGAGATCAGGGTCTGGGAACTAACTATGGCTACACCTTC
TRBV10-3	.	TRBJ1-1	many	CAISAGRSTEAFF	TGTGCCATCAGCGCGGGGCGGTCCACTGAAGCTTTCTTT
TRBV5-1	TRBD1	TRBJ2-1	many	CASSLGDRGYNEQFF	TGCGCCAGCAGCCTAGGGGACAGAGGATACAATGAGCAGTTCTTC
TRBV20-1	TRBD2	TRBJ2-7	many	CSARGASGRAYEQYF	TGCAGTGCTAGAGGGGCTAGCGGGAGGGCCTACGAGCAGTACTTC
TRBV6-1	TRBD2	TRBJ2-5	many	CASSPLASGSRETQYF	TGTGCCAGCAGTCCCCTGGCTAGCGGGAGTAGGGAGACCCAGTACTTC
TRBV20-1	.	TRBJ2-7	many	CSAREVPKYSYEQYF	TGCAGTGCTAGAGAGGTTCCCAAATACTCCTACGAGCAGTACTTC
TRBV27	TRBD2	TRBJ2-7	many	CASRPRAGGTYEQYF	TGTGCCAGCAGACCCCGAGCGGGAGGCACCTACGAGCAGTACTTC
TRBV5-5	TRBD1	TRBJ1-2	many	CASSLVGTGNGYTF	TGTGCCAGCAGCTTGGTCGGGACAGGGAATGGCTACACCTTC
TRBV12-3/TRBV12-4	.	TRBJ1-6	many	CASSSFGSSYNSPLHF	TGTGCCAGCAGTTCTTTTGGGAGCTCCTATAATTCACCCCTCCACTTT
TRBV4-3	.	TRBJ2-7	.	CASSQVHRDVPFPYEQYF	TGCGCCAGCAGCCAAGTTCACCGGGACGTTCCTTTCCCCTACGAGCAGTACTTC
TRBV11-2	TRBD2	TRBJ2-5	many	CASSLGSGRETQYF	TGTGCCAGCAGCTTAGGCAGCGGGAGGGAGACCCAGTACTTC
TRBV6-8	TRBD2	TRBJ2-7	many	CASSTPGTRDRQYF	TGTGCCAGCAGTACCCCCGGGACTAGGGACCGGCAGTACTTC
TRBV5-1	TRBD1	TRBJ2-1	many	CATSSGTGGGEQFF	TGCGCCACCTCCTCCGGGACAGGGGGAGGTGAGCAGTTCTTC
TRBV27	TRBD2	TRBJ2-7	many	CASRLAGGGGYEQYF	TGTGCCAGCAGACTAGCGGGAGGAGGGGGCTACGAGCAGTACTTC
TRBV20-1	TRBD2	TRBJ2-3	few	CSASVLLTGLAGSDTQYF	TGCAGTGCTAGCGTATTATTAACGGGACTAGCGGGCTCAGATACGCAGTATTTT
TRBV4-3	.	TRBJ2-1	.	CASSQDRTTRRGGEQFF	TGCGCCAGCAGCCAAGATAGGACTACCCGAAGGGGTGGTGAGCAGTTCTTC
TRBV20-1	TRBD1	TRBJ1-2	many	CSARKLSGTEGYGYTF	TGCAGTGCTAGAAAACTTTCCGGGACAGAAGGATATGGCTACACCTTC
TRBV30	.	TRBJ1-1	many	CAWSRELNTEAFF	TGTGCCTGGAGTAGGGAGTTGAACACTGAAGCTTTCTTT
TRBV6-5	.	TRBJ2-3	.	CASSYSASSTDTQYF	TGTGCCAGCAGTTACTCAGCGAGTAGCACAGATACGCAGTATTTT
TRBV28	.	TRBJ1-3	.	CASSLFRTVSGNTIYF	TGTGCCAGCAGTTTATTCCGGACAGTTTCTGGAAACACCATATATTTT
TRBV7-9	.	TRBJ1-1	many	CASSLPLLNTEAFF	TGTGCCAGCAGCTTACCGCTGCTGAACACTGAAGCTTTCTTT
TRBV27	.	TRBJ1-3	many	CASLSPGNTIYF	TGTGCCAGCCTTTCCCCCGGAAACACCATATATTTT
TRBV20-1	TRBD1	TRBJ2-2	many	CSAPWTGAGELFF	TGCAGTGCCCCATGGACAGGGGCCGGGGAGCTGTTTTTT
TRBV20-1	TRBD1	TRBJ2-7	many	CSARDQFELGTGWSEQYF	TGCAGTGCTAGAGATCAGTTTGAATTGGGGACAGGGTGGTCCGAGCAGTACTTC
TRBV11-2	TRBD2	TRBJ2-7	many	CASSPGLAGRIEQYF	TGTGCCAGCAGCCCCGGACTAGCGGGACGAATAGAGCAGTACTTC
TRBV4-1	.	TRBJ2-7	many	CASSQDPREIAYEQYF	TGCGCCAGCAGCCAAGATCCGAGGGAGATTGCCTACGAGCAGTACTTC
TRBV12-3/TRBV12-4	.	TRBJ2-2	many	CASSFRGGELFF	TGTGCCAGCAGTTTTAGGGGTGGGGAACTGTTTTTT
TRBV7-9	.	TRBJ2-1	many	CASSFPPGLVRNEQFF	TGTGCCAGCAGCTTCCCCCCTGGGTTAGTTAGGAATGAGCAGTTCTTC
TRBV24-1	.	TRBJ1-1	many	CATRGMNTEAFF	TGTGCCACCAGGGGCATGAACACTGAAGCTTTCTTT
TRBV19	.	TRBJ2-1	few	CASSIDLSRRFFPNEQFF	TGTGCCAGTAGTATAGATCTAAGTAGGCGCTTCTTCCCGAATGAGCAGTTCTTC
TRBV14	TRBD2	TRBJ2-7	many	CASSHPSGSKSYEQYF	TGTGCCAGCAGCCATCCCAGCGGGAGCAAGTCCTACGAGCAGTACTTC
TRBV5-1	TRBD2	TRBJ2-7	.	CASSLAAGVTYEQYF	TGCGCCAGCAGCTTGGCAGCGGGAGTAACTTACGAGCAGTACTTC
TRBV6-5	TRBD2	TRBJ2-2	few	CASSYSPAGPTGELFF	TGTGCCAGCAGTTACTCGCCAGCGGGACCTACCGGGGAGCTGTTTTTT
TRBV6-1	TRBD1	TRBJ1-5	many	CASSYGTGNQPQHF	TGTGCCAGCAGTTATGGGACAGGCAATCAGCCCCAGCATTTT
TRBV20-1	.	TRBJ2-5	many	CSARGPGRETQYF	TGCAGTGCTAGAGGACCCGGTCGGGAGACCCAGTACTTC
TRBV7-8	TRBD1	TRBJ2-7	many	CASSSKRTGDPKISYEQYF	TGTGCCAGCTCCTCGAAACGGACAGGAGACCCTAAAATCTCCTACGAGCAGTACTTC
TRBV20-1	.	TRBJ2-1	many	CSARTTSSYNEQFF	TGCAGTGCCAGGACTACGAGCTCCTACAATGAGCAGTTCTTC
TRBV2	.	TRBJ1-1	many	CASSDQRQIAFF	TGTGCCAGCAGTGATCAGAGACAAATAGCTTTCTTT
TRBV27	.	TRBJ2-7	.	CASSFGWQAAEQYF	TGTGCCAGCAGTTTCGGCTGGCAAGCAGCCGAGCAGTACTTC
TRBV6-1	TRBD2	TRBJ2-7	few	CASMITFSGSGYEQYF	TGTGCCAGCATGATAACCTTTAGCGGGAGCGGCTACGAGCAGTACTTC
TRBV4-1	.	TRBJ2-7	.	CASSQDLAQSSYEQYF	TGCGCCAGCAGCCAAGATCTGGCGCAGAGCTCCTACGAGCAGTACTTC